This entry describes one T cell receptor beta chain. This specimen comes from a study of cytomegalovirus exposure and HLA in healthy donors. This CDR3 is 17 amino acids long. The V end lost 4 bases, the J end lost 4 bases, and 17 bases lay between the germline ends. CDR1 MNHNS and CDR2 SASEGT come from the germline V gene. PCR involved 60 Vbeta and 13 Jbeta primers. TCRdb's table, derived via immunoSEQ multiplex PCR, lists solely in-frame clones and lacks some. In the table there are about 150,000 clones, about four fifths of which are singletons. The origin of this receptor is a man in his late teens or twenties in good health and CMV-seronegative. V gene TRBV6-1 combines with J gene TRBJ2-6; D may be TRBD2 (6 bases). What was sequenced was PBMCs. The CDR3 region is CASSGFGVTRGANVLTF. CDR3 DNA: TGTGCCAGCAGTGGGTTTGGGGTGACTAGGGGGGCCAACGTCCTGACTTTC.